This T cell receptor (beta chain) was recorded in a study of cytomegalovirus exposure and HLA in healthy donors. From germline, CDR1 is LGHNA and CDR2 YSLEER. Trimming left V 1 base short and J 10 bases short, with 14 bases between. This CDR3 spans 14 amino acids. In regard to this clone: What it binds is unknown.

Findings and caveats of the study: Both high specificity and high sensitivity reportedly marked the classifier's diagnosis of cytomegalovirus status. Many donors carried some public TCRs, although rarity characterized most TCR sequences. An analysis done earlier found most TCR beta V segments productive about 90% or about 30% of the time.

Vbeta (60) and Jbeta (13) primers were used in the PCR. TCRdb's copy holds only in-frame clones and misses some; the assay was immunoSEQ multiplex PCR. The repertoire holds about 120,000 clones, about 68% seen once, with 4% in the top ten. The chain links TRBV4-3 to TRBJ2-1; possibly TRBD2 for D (5 bases). Sequencing was performed on PBMCs. The sequence came from a man between 40 and 49 years old in good health and CMV-seropositive. The CDR3 region has the DNA TGCGCCAGCAGCCAAGTAGTACCGGGGAAGGAGCAGTTCTTC. Translating gives CASSQVVPGKEQFF.